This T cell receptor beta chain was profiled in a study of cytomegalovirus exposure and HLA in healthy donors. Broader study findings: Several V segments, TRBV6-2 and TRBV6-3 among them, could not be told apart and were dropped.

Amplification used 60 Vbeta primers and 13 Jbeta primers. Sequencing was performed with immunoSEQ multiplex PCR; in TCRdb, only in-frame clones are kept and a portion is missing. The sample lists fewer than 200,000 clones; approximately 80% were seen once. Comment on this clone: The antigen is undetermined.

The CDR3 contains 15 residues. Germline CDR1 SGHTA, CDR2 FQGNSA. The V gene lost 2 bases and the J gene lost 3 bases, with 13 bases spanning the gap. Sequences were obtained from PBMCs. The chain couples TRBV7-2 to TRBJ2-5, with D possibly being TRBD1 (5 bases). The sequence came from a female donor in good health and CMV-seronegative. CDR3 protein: CASSLRGYIEETQYF. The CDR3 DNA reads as TGTGCCAGCAGCTTAAGGGGCTATATAGAAGAGACCCAGTACTTC.